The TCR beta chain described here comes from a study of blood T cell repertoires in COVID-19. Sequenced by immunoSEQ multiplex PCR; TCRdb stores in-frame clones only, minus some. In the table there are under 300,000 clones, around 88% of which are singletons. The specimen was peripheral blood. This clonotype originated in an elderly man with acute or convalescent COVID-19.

The CDR3 sequence is CAISETAAYGYTF. DNA for the CDR3: TGTGCCATCAGTGAGACAGCAGCCTATGGCTACACCTTC. The chain carries TRBV10-3 and TRBJ1-2; no firm D call. Germline V CDR1 and CDR2: ENHRY, SYGVKD. This CDR3 has 13 amino acids. V gave up 2 bases and J gave up 4 bases, with 8 bases separating them.